These 10 T cell receptor beta chains share one sample of origin, sequenced in a study of lymphopenia after photon versus proton radiotherapy. Method: immunoSEQ multiplex PCR; TCRdb's copy keeps in-frame clones and lacks some. The table has 150,000 or so clones, 75% to 90% seen once. This specimen was peripheral blood, taken from a patient treated with photon-based radiotherapy. The source is a man aged 50 to 59 with gastric cancer.

The chain recombines TRBV5-4 with TRBJ1-1, with 8 bases matching TRBD1. V gave up 5 bases and J gave up 3 bases; unmatched junction bases: 6. From germline, CDR1 is SGHNT and CDR2 YYREEE (reference sequence). The CDR3 runs to 14 residues. Here the CDR3 reads CASRPTRGHTEAFF. CDR3 nucleotide sequence: TGTGCCAGCAGGCCAACCAGGGGGCACACTGAAGCTTTCTTT.

The chain links TRBV19 to TRBJ2-1, with 11 bases that match TRBD2. The CDR3 length is 14 residues. V was pared by 10 bases and J by 0 bases, with 2 bases of the junction left unmatched. CDR1 is LNHDA and CDR2 is SQIVND in the germline V gene (reference sequence). The chain's CDR3 is CATTSGSSYNEQFF. CDR3 DNA: TGTGCCACAACTAGCGGGAGCTCCTACAATGAGCAGTTCTTC.

The chain couples TRBV30 to TRBJ2-5; 8 bases line up with TRBD1. The CDR3 is 15 amino acids. The V segment lost 2 bases and the J segment 5 bases; nucleotides outside the gene matches: 10. CDR1 GTSNPN and CDR2 SVGIG come from the germline V gene (reference sequence). In DNA form, the CDR3 reads TGTGCCTGGAGTTCCTACAGGGGGTTAATGGAGACCCAGTACTTC. Protein: CAWSSYRGLMETQYF. The full variable domain, its missing parts supplied by reference TRBV30 and TRBJ2-5, is SQTIHQWPATLVQPVGSPLSLECTVEGTSNPNLYWYRQAAGRGLQLLFYSVGIGQISSEVPQNLSASRPQDRQFILSSKKLLLSDSGFYLCAWSSYRGLMETQYFGPGTRLLVL.

J is TRBJ2-1 and V is TRBV28, with D perhaps given as TRBD1 or TRBD2 (7 bases each). This CDR3 spans 14 amino acids. The germline CDR1 and CDR2 sequences are MDHEN and SYDVKM. V lost 6 bases to trimming and J lost 4 bases, with 13 bases between them. DNA of the CDR3: TGTGCCAGCAGAAGCGGGACAGCTTACAATGAGCAGTTCTTC. Its protein is CASRSGTAYNEQFF.

CDR3 region: CASSPRDPDTEAFF. The CDR3, as DNA: TGTGCCAGCTCTCCCCGAGACCCTGACACTGAAGCTTTCTTT. J is TRBJ1-1 and V is TRBV18; no firm D call. CDR1 is KGHSH, CDR2 LQKENI, per germline. The V end was cut by 6 bases, the J end by 3 bases, with 14 bases between. The CDR3 is made up of 14 amino acids.

The V call is TRBV29-1, the J call TRBJ2-7, with TRBD2 identical over 7 bases. The germline gives CDR1 SQVTM, CDR2 ANQGSEA. V was clipped by 7 bases and J by 3 bases; unmatched bases: 9. The CDR3 spans 13 residues. The CDR3 reads CSAKLAPFYEQYF. As DNA, the CDR3 is TGCAGCGCCAAACTAGCGCCGTTCTACGAGCAGTACTTC.

This rearrangement joins TRBV2 to TRBJ2-5, with 8 bases that match TRBD1. Germline values: CDR1 SNHLY, CDR2 FYNNEI. V dropped 5 bases and J dropped 0; count of bases not matched to a gene: 5. The CDR3 sequence is 15 residues long. The CDR3 spells CASSRQGLYQETQYF. The CDR3 DNA is TGTGCCAGCAGTCGACAGGGGTTGTACCAAGAGACCCAGTACTTC.

V and J are TRBV7-3 and TRBJ2-1; D gene ambiguous. CDR3 length: 13 amino acids. CDR1 is SGHTA and CDR2 is FQGTGA in the germline V gene. Trimming removed 2 bases from V and 4 bases from J, with 6 bases in between. The CDR3 reads CASSLGQYNEQFF. In nucleotides, the CDR3 is TGTGCCAGCAGCTTAGGGCAGTACAATGAGCAGTTCTTC.

This clone has a handful of counts. CDR3 in amino acids: CAWGKDHGELFF. The CDR3 nucleotides read TGTGCCTGGGGGAAGGATCACGGGGAGCTGTTTTTT. This sequence joins TRBV30 and TRBJ2-2; D gene ambiguous. Trimming pared 5 bases from V and 7 bases from J, leaving 11 bases between. This CDR3 is 12 amino acids long. Germline V gene lookup returns CDR1 GTSNPN and CDR2 SVGIG (reference sequence).

At least ten counts were recorded for this clone. J is TRBJ2-7 and V is TRBV10-1; D unresolved. Germline values: CDR1 WNHNN, CDR2 SYGVQD (reference sequence). CDR3 length: 9 residues. The CDR3 sequence: CAARFDPYF. In DNA, the CDR3 is TGCGCAGCCCGATTTGATCCGTACTTC.